The 23 T cell receptor beta chains listed next were all sequenced from one sample in a study of CD8+CD57+ T cells in acquired aplastic anemia. Template material for TCR beta VDJ and CDR3 profiling consisted of genomic DNA. Each CDR3 protein gets one entry after TCRdb re-called the reads with MiXCR. Of 400,000 to 500,000 distinct CDR3 sequences in the sample, approximately 70% are singletons; the top ten hold 4%. Sequencing was performed on sorted CD4+, CD8+, or CD8+CD57+ T cells (not recorded which) from PBMCs. Source of these receptors: a human donor in good health, serving as a control.

This clonotype was observed many times. The rearrangement joins TRBV5-1 to TRBJ2-7; the D gene is possibly TRBD2 (6 bases). The CDR3 is made up of 15 amino acids. V gave up 6 bases and J gave up 4 bases, with 20 bases separating them. Germline lookup yields CDR1 SGHRS and CDR2 YFSETQ. This CDR3 is CASKGNHGGSYEQYF. CDR3 in DNA: TGCGCCAGCAAGGGAAACCACGGGGGATCGTACGAGCAGTACTTC.

Only a few counts were recorded for this clonotype. This chain links TRBV19 with TRBJ2-1; D not resolved. This CDR3 is 13 amino acids long. V was cut by 3 bases and J by 4 bases, with 7 bases left in between. Germline values: CDR1 LNHDA, CDR2 SQIVND (reference sequence). The CDR3 DNA reads TGTGCCAGTAGTATGGGATTATACAATGAGCAGTTCTTC. Translation gives CASSMGLYNEQFF. Full variable domain (remainder filled in from reference TRBV19 and TRBJ2-1): DGGITQSPKYLFRKEGQNVTLSCEQNLNHDAMYWYRQDPGQGLRLIYYSQIVNDFQKGDIAEGYSVSREKKESFPLTVTSAQKNPTAFYLCASSMGLYNEQFFGPGTRLTVL.

The chain carries TRBV6-2 or TRBV6-3 and TRBJ2-2; D is possibly TRBD1 (5 bases). The CDR3 consists of 18 residues. Germline loops: CDR1 MNHEY, CDR2 SVGEGT. V was clipped by 3 bases and J by 5 bases, with 22 bases between them. Here the CDR3 DNA reads TGTGCCAGCAGTTATCCCCGAGATCTGGGCAGGGTTACCGGGGAGCTGTTTTTT. It translates to CASSYPRDLGRVTGELFF.

This chain connects TRBV15 to TRBJ2-7; either TRBD1 or TRBD2 may fit D (5 bases each). The CDR3 runs 12 residues. Looked up from germline, CDR1 is LNHNV and CDR2 is YYDKDF (reference sequence). V was trimmed by 6 bases and J by 4 bases, leaving 10 bases between them. The CDR3: CATRGEGYEQYF. For the CDR3, the DNA is TGTGCCACCAGAGGTGAGGGGTACGAGCAGTACTTC.

This sequence joins TRBV19 and TRBJ1-2; TRBD1 aligns across 7 bases. This CDR3 contains 15 residues. After removal of 8 bases from V and 1 base from J, the junction contained 10 bases not matched to a gene. Per germline, CDR1 LNHDA and CDR2 SQIVND (reference sequence). The CDR3 bases are TGTGCCAGTGAGGCACAGGGGATTAGTAACTATGGCTACACCTTC. It is translated as CASEAQGISNYGYTF.

This clonotype was seen many times. This rearrangement joins TRBV25-1 to TRBJ2-3, with TRBD2 matching 13 bases. Per germline, CDR1 MGHDK and CDR2 SYGVNS. CDR3 length: 19 residues. The ends lost 4 bases at V and 0 bases at J; junction bases unmatched: 10. The CDR3 region is CASSARLAGGPTSTDTQYF. Written as DNA, the CDR3 is TGTGCCAGCAGTGCCCGACTAGCGGGGGGACCGACTAGCACAGATACGCAGTATTTT.

This chain connects TRBV11-2 to TRBJ1-2; no firm D call. Germline CDR1 and CDR2: SGHAT and FQNNGV. Trimming removed 5 bases at V and 7 bases at J, with 11 bases between. The CDR3 is 12 amino acids. Here the CDR3 reads CASSQFRSGYTF. In DNA form, the CDR3 reads TGTGCCAGCAGCCAGTTTCGCTCTGGCTACACCTTC.

This clonotype was found many times. The chain uses TRBV3-1 and TRBJ2-7; D not certain. Trimming removed 4 bases at V and 7 bases at J, with 14 bases between. The CDR3 is 13 residues long. Germline loops: CDR1 LGHDT, CDR2 YNNKEL (reference sequence). The CDR3 is CASSRDSDGEQYF. The DNA for the CDR3 is TGTGCCAGCAGCCGAGATAGTGACGGGGAGCAGTACTTC.

CDR3 sequence (DNA): TGTGCCAGCAGCTCAACCGGGACAGCCTACGAGCAGTACTTC. It encodes CASSSTGTAYEQYF. The chain combines TRBV5-5 with TRBJ2-7, with TRBD1 matching 7 bases. This CDR3 is 14 amino acids long. The germline CDR1 and CDR2 sequences are SGHKS and YYEKEE (reference sequence). The trim removed 3 bases at V and 2 bases at J, leaving 5 bases unmatched.

The chain has TRBV5-5 and TRBJ1-2; D is unclear. Trimming pared 2 bases from V and 8 bases from J, leaving 25 bases between. Germline values: CDR1 SGHKS, CDR2 YYEKEE (reference sequence). The CDR3 has 17 amino acids. The CDR3 is CASSFDGEALTLYGYTF. CDR3 coding DNA: TGTGCCAGCAGCTTCGATGGGGAGGCCCTGACCCTCTACGGCTACACCTTC. Full variable domain (rest looked up from reference TRBV5-5 and TRBJ1-2): DAGVTQSPTHLIKTRGQQVTLRCSPISGHKSVSWYQQVLGQGPQFIFQYYEKEERGRGNFPDRFSARQFPNYSSELNVNALLLGDSALYLCASSFDGEALTLYGYTFGSGTRLTVV.

This chain links TRBV7-9 with TRBJ1-5, with 7 bases that match TRBD1. Germline V lookup: CDR1 SEHNR, CDR2 FQNEAQ (reference sequence). J gave up 6 bases and V 0 bases, and 2 bases lay outside the gene matches. The CDR3 is 14 amino acids. This CDR3 is CASSLAGDSQPQHF. CDR3 DNA: TGTGCCAGCAGCTTAGCGGGGGACAGTCAGCCCCAGCATTTT.

The V gene is TRBV5-8, the J gene TRBJ1-2; D is undetermined. Germline V gives CDR1 SGHTS, CDR2 YDEGEE. The CDR3 runs 15 residues. V shed 4 bases and J shed 8 bases, with 21 bases lying between them. For the CDR3, the DNA is TGTGCCAGCAGCACTCGACGGTCCCCGATGGGAGGCTACACCTTC. Translated, it gives CASSTRRSPMGGYTF. The full variable domain, with the rest looked up from reference TRBV5-8 and TRBJ1-2, is EAGVTQSPTHLIKTRGQQATLRCSPISGHTSVYWYQQALGLGLQFLLWYDEGEERNRGNFPPRFSGRQFPNYSSELNVNALELEDSALYLCASSTRRSPMGGYTFGSGTRLTVV.

This clonotype appeared many times. The V call is TRBV20-1, the J call TRBJ2-1; the D gene is possibly TRBD1 (6 bases). The CDR3 has 16 amino acids. Trimming pared 5 bases from V and 2 bases from J, leaving 19 bases between. Germline V gene lookup returns CDR1 DFQATT and CDR2 SNEGSKA (reference sequence). CDR3 protein: CSAQDSSYGTYNEQFF. In DNA, the CDR3 is TGCAGTGCTCAGGACAGCTCCTATGGCACCTACAATGAGCAGTTCTTC.

This clonotype was recorded only once. Written as DNA, the CDR3 is TGCAGTGCCCGAACGGCCGGGCATGGCTACACCTTC. Protein product: CSARTAGHGYTF. The chain carries TRBV20-1 and TRBJ1-2, with no clear D. The ends were cut back, 6 bases at V and 6 bases at J, with 14 bases in the middle. Germline CDR1 DFQATT, CDR2 SNEGSKA (reference sequence). The CDR3 spans 12 residues.

This clonotype was seen many times. CDR3 bases: TGCAGTGCTAGTGGACTGGACACTGAAGCTTTCTTT. Translating gives CSASGLDTEAFF. The chain couples TRBV20-1 to TRBJ1-1; no clear D gene. CDR1 is DFQATT, CDR2 SNEGSKA, per germline (reference sequence). V dropped 3 bases and J dropped 3 bases, with 8 bases sitting between them. This CDR3 has 12 amino acids.

With regard to this clonotype: Given the absence of the conserved phenylalanine or tryptophan at the CDR3 end, a read error is likely. It is unclear where the CDR3 begins or ends on the DNA, so no DNA is shown, and the CDR3 is as TCRdb lists it. The chain uses TRBV7-8 and TRBJ2-7; the table's D call, TRBD1, was not checked against the DNA. Germline-derived CDR1 and CDR2 are SGHVS and FQNEAQ. Termini included, the CDR3 measures 13 amino acids. The chain's CDR3 is CASSLDGARQQPQ.

Written as DNA, the CDR3 is TGTGCCAGCTCACTGACAGAGGGGGTCTCACCCCTCCACTTT. Translated, it gives CASSLTEGVSPLHF. V usage is TRBV18 and J usage is TRBJ1-6; weak D call: TRBD1 (6 bases). The germline CDR1 and CDR2 sequences are KGHSH and LQKENI. The length of the CDR3 is 14 residues. With 4 bases removed from V and 10 bases from J, the gap between germline ends came to 14 bases.

Ten or more counts support this clonotype. This rearrangement joins TRBV9 to TRBJ2-1; a possible D gene is TRBD2 (6 bases). The V end was cut by 1 base, the J end by 7 bases, with 12 bases between. The CDR3 totals 14 residues. In germline, CDR1 is SGDLS, CDR2 YYNGEE. This CDR3 reads CASSVLGGSNEQFF. CDR3 nucleotide sequence: TGTGCCAGCAGCGTATTGGGGGGATCAAATGAGCAGTTCTTC.

The gene calls are TRBV7-3 and TRBJ2-5; D gene uncertain. The V gene's germline CDR1 is SGHTA and CDR2 FQGTGA. Trimming removed 5 bases at V and 5 bases at J, with 15 bases between. This CDR3 comprises 14 residues. CDR3 bases: TGTGCCAGCAGCCAAGGACCAGTTAGGGAGACCCAGTACTTC. It specifies CASSQGPVRETQYF.

This clonotype appeared many times. The CDR3 region is CAIGRADNEKLFF. The CDR3 DNA follows: TGTGCCATCGGGAGGGCGGATAATGAAAAACTGTTTTTT. V is TRBV10-3 and J is TRBJ1-4, with D uncertain. V was trimmed by 8 bases and J by 4 bases, leaving 11 bases between them. The length of the CDR3 is 13 residues. Germline lookup yields CDR1 ENHRY and CDR2 SYGVKD.

The chain is built from TRBV5-6 and TRBJ2-7, with D unclear. The CDR3 extends over 15 amino acids. Germline CDR1 is SGHDT and CDR2 is YYEEEE. V was trimmed by 4 bases and J by 2 bases, leaving 16 bases between them. CDR3 loop: CASSRAADSPYEQYF. CDR3 in DNA: TGTGCCAGCAGCCGCGCGGCAGATTCACCCTACGAGCAGTACTTC.

The gene calls are TRBV4-2 and TRBJ2-6; D is unresolved. From germline, CDR1 is LGHNA and CDR2 YNFKEQ. The CDR3 runs to 16 residues. The germline V and J ends were trimmed by 0 bases and 0 bases, with 6 bases remaining between them. CDR3 residues: CASSQDVSSGANVLTF. DNA of the CDR3: TGTGCCAGCAGCCAAGATGTGAGCTCTGGGGCCAACGTCCTGACTTTC.

This clonotype showed up many times. One end of the junction is discordant with germline, which a read error may explain. The chain has TRBV20-1 and TRBJ1-1, with D unresolved. This CDR3 is 14 amino acids long. CDR1 is DFQATT, CDR2 SNEGSKA, per germline (reference sequence). This CDR3 is CSARAISVNTEAFF. DNA for the CDR3: TGCAGTGCCAGAGCCATTTCGGTGAACACTGAAGCTTTCTTT.